A selection of T cell receptor beta chains follows, all from one sample in a study of Graves' ophthalmopathy and Graves' hyperthyroidism. TCRdb called the multiplex PCR reads again in MiXCR, with one record for every CDR3 protein. This table holds about 210,000 distinct CDR3 sequences, approximately 29% found once. The sample comprised peripheral blood. The source of these receptors is a man aged 50 to 60 with Graves' ophthalmopathy. Both conserved end residues are part of each CDR3. Fields, in order: clone size, J gene, D gene, V gene, CDR3 DNA, CDR3 protein. A D gene is named only where the DNA matches it firmly. A clone size is listed for some rows: how often the clone was seen (once, few, many), or a class if it is expanded.

clone size: many
J gene: TRBJ2-7
D gene: TRBD1
V gene: TRBV19
CDR3 DNA: TGTGCCAGTAGTATCGTTTTGGACAGGGTCCACGAGCAGTACTTC
CDR3 protein: CASSIVLDRVHEQYF

clone size: NA
J gene: TRBJ2-7
D gene: TRBD2
V gene: TRBV11-2
CDR3 DNA: TGTGCCAGCAGCTTCCCCGGGACTAGCGGCTCCTACGAGCAGTACTTC
CDR3 protein: CASSFPGTSGSYEQYF

clone size: many
J gene: TRBJ2-7
D gene: TRBD2
V gene: TRBV27
CDR3 DNA: TGTGCCAGCAGACTGGCTAGCGGGATTTACGAGCAGTACTTC
CDR3 protein: CASRLASGIYEQYF

clone size: many
J gene: TRBJ2-7
D gene: TRBD2
V gene: TRBV20-1
CDR3 DNA: TGCAGTGCTAGAGATGGAACTACTAGCGGCTACGAGCAGTACTTC
CDR3 protein: CSARDGTTSGYEQYF

clone size: many
J gene: TRBJ1-5
D gene: NA
V gene: TRBV27
CDR3 DNA: TGTGCCAGCAGTTCCATGGGTCAGCCCCAGCATTTT
CDR3 protein: CASSSMGQPQHF

clone size: many
J gene: TRBJ1-2
D gene: NA
V gene: TRBV19
CDR3 DNA: TGTGCCAGTAGTATTCTCATGCCGGGGACTAACTATGGCTACACCTTC
CDR3 protein: CASSILMPGTNYGYTF

clone size: many
J gene: TRBJ2-7
D gene: NA
V gene: TRBV6-5
CDR3 DNA: TGTGCCAGCAGTTTATCCTTCTACGAGCAGTACTTC
CDR3 protein: CASSLSFYEQYF

clone size: many
J gene: TRBJ1-5
D gene: TRBD1
V gene: TRBV20-1
CDR3 DNA: TGCAGTGCTAGGGCAGGGGGCTCCCGCTATAGCAATCAGCCCCAGCATTTT
CDR3 protein: CSARAGGSRYSNQPQHF

clone size: NA
J gene: TRBJ2-7
D gene: NA
V gene: TRBV6-2/TRBV6-3
CDR3 DNA: TGTGCCAGCAGTTCATGGACAGCAGATACCTACGAGCAGTACTTC
CDR3 protein: CASSSWTADTYEQYF

clone size: once
J gene: TRBJ1-5
D gene: NA
V gene: TRBV12-3/TRBV12-4
CDR3 DNA: TGTGCCAGCAGTTTAGGTCTGGGGAGCAATCAGCCCCAGCATTTT
CDR3 protein: CASSLGLGSNQPQHF

clone size: many
J gene: TRBJ1-1
D gene: NA
V gene: TRBV5-1
CDR3 DNA: TGCGCCAGCAGCTTTCATCAGGGGAGGAACACTGAAGCTTTCTTT
CDR3 protein: CASSFHQGRNTEAFF

clone size: NA
J gene: TRBJ2-7
D gene: NA
V gene: TRBV13
CDR3 DNA: TGTGCCAGCAGCTTGGGAGGTATAACGGGAGACGCGGCCGAGCAGTACTTC
CDR3 protein: CASSLGGITGDAAEQYF

clone size: many
J gene: TRBJ1-3
D gene: TRBD1
V gene: TRBV12-3/TRBV12-4
CDR3 DNA: TGTGCCAGCAGACTAAAGGGGGCAGGAGGAAACACCATATATTTT
CDR3 protein: CASRLKGAGGNTIYF

clone size: many
J gene: TRBJ2-7
D gene: NA
V gene: TRBV7-2
CDR3 DNA: TGTGCCAGCAGCTCTATAGCGCCCCGTCCCTACGAGCAGTACTTC
CDR3 protein: CASSSIAPRPYEQYF

clone size: many
J gene: TRBJ2-5
D gene: NA
V gene: TRBV20-1
CDR3 DNA: TGCAGTGCCCCCACATCCGGGACTGGAAGAGAGACCCAGTACTTC
CDR3 protein: CSAPTSGTGRETQYF

clone size: many
J gene: TRBJ2-5
D gene: NA
V gene: TRBV28
CDR3 DNA: TGTGCCAGCAGCCGCCGGTTGGTCCGGCGGGAAATCGAGACCCAGTACTTC
CDR3 protein: CASSRRLVRREIETQYF

clone size: many
J gene: TRBJ2-2
D gene: NA
V gene: TRBV6-2/TRBV6-3
CDR3 DNA: TGTGCCAGCAGTCTTTACACAGGGACCGGGGAGCTGTTTTTT
CDR3 protein: CASSLYTGTGELFF

clone size: many
J gene: TRBJ2-7
D gene: TRBD1
V gene: TRBV5-5
CDR3 DNA: TGTGCCAGCAGCCCAGGACAGGGAAGTTACTACGAGCAGTACTTC
CDR3 protein: CASSPGQGSYYEQYF

clone size: NA
J gene: TRBJ1-3
D gene: NA
V gene: TRBV6-5
CDR3 DNA: TGTGCCAGCAGTTACTCGATGGGCAGATACTCTGGAAACACCATATATTTT
CDR3 protein: CASSYSMGRYSGNTIYF

clone size: many
J gene: TRBJ1-2
D gene: NA
V gene: TRBV7-2
CDR3 DNA: TGTGCCAGCAGCTTGGGGGTATCAGACTATGGCTACACCTTC
CDR3 protein: CASSLGVSDYGYTF

clone size: many
J gene: TRBJ2-2
D gene: NA
V gene: TRBV12-3/TRBV12-4
CDR3 DNA: TGTGCCAGCAGTTCGTTAGTCGGGGTACATCAAACCGGGGAGCTGTTTTTT
CDR3 protein: CASSSLVGVHQTGELFF

clone size: NA
J gene: TRBJ1-1
D gene: TRBD1
V gene: TRBV12-3/TRBV12-4
CDR3 DNA: TGTGCCAGCAGTAAGGGGACAGTGAACACTGAAGCTTTCTTT
CDR3 protein: CASSKGTVNTEAFF

clone size: many
J gene: TRBJ2-7
D gene: TRBD1
V gene: TRBV6-5
CDR3 DNA: TGTGCCAGCAGTCACCCGGACAGGGCCTACGAGCAGTACTTC
CDR3 protein: CASSHPDRAYEQYF

clone size: NA
J gene: TRBJ2-7
D gene: NA
V gene: TRBV2
CDR3 DNA: TGTGCCAGCAGTGAGGGTCACGGGAGCTCCTACGAGCAGTACTTC
CDR3 protein: CASSEGHGSSYEQYF